The clone carrying this TCR beta chain was found once. This record belongs to a study of control samples from healthy donors and cancer patients. CDR1 SNHLY and CDR2 FYNNEI come from the germline V gene. CDR3 length: 15 residues. Trimming left V 6 bases short and J 4 bases short, with 15 bases between. Here immunoSEQ multiplex PCR was the method, and the copy in TCRdb shows in-frame clones only, minus some. The profile shows 65,000 to 95,000 clones, roughly 90% of them singletons. Sequencing was done on a sample of blood. The rearrangement joins TRBV2 to TRBJ1-4; D gene ambiguous. The clonotype was recovered from a man aged 50 to 60 in good health. CDR3: CASSALGRNNEKLFF. The DNA for the CDR3 is TGTGCCAGCAGCGCGCTCGGACGGAATAATGAAAAACTGTTTTTT.